The clone carrying this T cell receptor (beta chain) was detected only a few times. Its antigen is unidentified. Every isolated RNA sample was fully reverse transcribed, so sequencing captured expressed TCRB transcripts. Around 3.9 million reads on average were seen across naive, central memory and regulatory T cell samples. Method: immunoSEQ multiplex PCR; TCRdb's copy keeps in-frame clones and lacks some. The sample includes under 450,000 clones, approximately 16% of them seen just once. The source of the sample is a study of beta chain features in type 1 diabetes. Study summary: Age and gender were similar between patients and healthy donors, as were cell yields. General study findings and limits: Cells with high TCR expression could be over-represented when cDNA is sequenced.

The sequenced sample consisted of naive CD4+ T cells from blood. This sequence was found in a woman younger than 30 in good health.

As DNA, the CDR3 is TGTGCCAGCAGCTTAGTCGGGACTAGCGAGAGTGAGCAGTTCTTC. Encoded protein: CASSLVGTSESEQFF. The V call is TRBV7-2, the J call TRBJ2-1; 10 bases map to TRBD2. With V trimmed by 1 base and J by 9 bases, 6 bases remained unmatched. The CDR3 is 15 residues long. The germline V gene encodes CDR1 SGHTA and CDR2 FQGNSA.